This TCR beta chain was identified in a study of blood T cell dynamics during melanoma immunotherapy (dated by TCRdb to about 2020). Context from the whole study: The patients had metastatic melanoma and were given first-line pembrolizumab or nivolumab plus ipilimumab as standard of care in the United Kingdom. To identify early correlates of response, the study profiled peripheral T cell receptor repertoires in patients with metastatic melanoma before and after one cycle of checkpoint inhibitor therapy. Consecutive patients formed a training cohort, and a further independent group of patients from the same centre was pooled into an external validation set.

Comment on this clone: This clone's antigen is unknown. No much larger clone exists at a distance of one base, and base qualities are not known.

General study outcomes and caveats: Patients who later achieved disease control showed a bifurcated PBMC repertoire reorganization at W3, with increased clonality or increased diversity, unlike progressors. The relatively small sample size was acknowledged as something that could potentially limit how far the results can be generalized. Whether the T cell clones behind the repertoire changes were melanoma-specific or instead reflected general immune activation was something the study could not determine.

This specimen's time point label, per the study, means: pre-treatment baseline. Blood was sampled before treatment (T0) and at week 3 (W3), after the first cycle of checkpoint blockade. Except for a couple of patients with rapid clinical progression, response was assessed 12 weeks after the first infusion by RECIST 1.1; disease control meant complete response, partial response or stable disease. Patients with prior systemic cancer treatment, concomitant immunosuppressant therapy or synchronous other active malignancies were excluded. TCR beta was sequenced in both bulk PBMC and plasma cell-free DNA in order to track circulating cells as well as T cell turnover. PBMC were isolated from blood with Lymphoprep and SepMate tubes, followed by red cell lysis. QIAamp DNA Blood Mini kits were used to extract DNA from both PBMC and sorted T cell subsets. Ends trimmed: V by 5 bases, J by 13 bases; bases unmatched to a gene: 7. CDR1 and CDR2, per the germline V gene, are SGHVS and FNYEAQ. From cysteine to phenylalanine, the CDR3 is 13 amino acids long. The kept DNA is CDR3 alone, 39 bases in frame from the first base.

Every bulk PBMC sample was loaded with the same fixed amount of around 330 ng of DNA. The immunoSEQ TCRb Assay kit was used according to manufacturer instructions to amplify TCR beta CDR3 sequences from genomic DNA. The KAPA Library Quantification Kit for Illumina platforms was used to quantify the pooled libraries by qPCR. Sequencing of the pooled libraries was done on an Illumina NextSeq 500, with clustering at roughly 0.55-1.1 pM. The published analysis was carried out like this. TCR data were analyzed with immunoSEQ ANALYZER and the R LymphoSeq package. A rearrangement efficiency score was calculated as productive divided by the sum of productive and non-productive CDR3 sequences. Clonality was assessed using the Gini coefficient and diversity using the Renyi index at alpha=1, with pairwise comparisons between timepoints within each patient. In LymphoSeq, clonal relatedness was computed using an edit distance of 3, and repertoire similarity was computed using the Bhattacharyya coefficient. Linear discriminant analysis on week-3 changes in clonality and diversity was built with the R MASS and caret packages to classify response. The immuneACCESS repertoire file appears here via TCRdb, limited to in-frame rearrangements. These files lack a portion of the clones; in checked studies, under half of the deficit traces to unresolved V genes, and the cause of the others is not known. V and J calls and clone size come straight from that table; D and trimming were deduced from the DNA. Across this sample there are some 9,300 clones, with roughly 90% seen only once. Clones ranked in the top ten supply 32% of the sample.

The sequencing used blood, collected from a patient treated with checkpoint blockade. This TCR derives from a human donor with melanoma. This chain is built from TRBV7-6 and TRBJ2-5; 13 middle bases align to TRBD2. The DNA is as follows: TGTGCCAGCAGCCCAGGACTAGCGGGAGAGGTGTACTTC. Its translation reads: CASSPGLAGEVYF.